The 7 T cell receptor beta chains below were found in one sample sequenced in a study of blood T cell repertoires in COVID-19. This table comes from immunoSEQ multiplex PCR, and its TCRdb copy is limited to in-frame clones, with some not included. The sample lists a few hundred thousand clones; 86% were seen once. The sample consisted of PBMCs or T cells enriched from blood (not recorded which). All receptors derive from a man aged 30 to 45 who had recovered from COVID-19.

The genes are TRBV5-1 and TRBJ2-7; 8 bases match TRBD1. The ends lost 1 base at V and 6 bases at J; junction bases unmatched: 9. Germline CDR1 SGHRS, CDR2 YFSETQ. This CDR3 is built from 15 residues. CDR3 sequence: CASSLPDRGPGEQYF. CDR3 DNA sequence: TGCGCCAGCAGCTTGCCAGACAGGGGCCCCGGCGAGCAGTACTTC.

The chain joins TRBV28 to TRBJ1-4; 8 nucleotides match TRBD1. Trimming cost V 6 bases and J 8 bases; bases outside gene matches: 11. The CDR3 runs 15 residues. The germline V gene encodes CDR1 MDHEN and CDR2 SYDVKM. CDR3 protein: CASSSGGQDGEKLFF. In DNA, the CDR3 is TGTGCCAGCAGCTCCGGGGGACAGGATGGGGAAAAACTGTTTTTT.

The chain employs TRBV7-9 and TRBJ1-2, with 9 bases matching TRBD1. This CDR3 has 15 residues. Germline V gene lookup returns CDR1 SEHNR and CDR2 FQNEAQ (reference sequence). V was clipped by 7 bases and J by 3 bases; unmatched bases: 9. In nucleotides, the CDR3 is TGTGCCAGCACCCAAGGACAGGGGCTCGACTATGGCTACACCTTC. Its translation is CASTQGQGLDYGYTF.

This chain links TRBV7-2 with TRBJ1-2; D is ambiguous. From germline, CDR1 is SGHTA and CDR2 FQGNSA. Between the trimmed V and J ends, which lost 3 bases and 0 bases, there was a span of 11 bases. The CDR3 has 15 amino acids. CDR3 nucleotides: TGTGCCAGCAGCTTCGGCCTAGTATCTAACTATGGCTACACCTTC. Encoded protein: CASSFGLVSNYGYTF.

This clone was seen just once. The chain combines TRBV15 with TRBJ2-1; TRBD2 matches at 10 bases. CDR3 length: 20 residues. The V segment lost 4 bases and the J segment 4 bases; nucleotides outside the gene matches: 19. Per germline, CDR1 LNHNV and CDR2 YYDKDF (reference sequence). As DNA, the CDR3 is TGTGCCACCAGCACGTACCCCACACAAAAAGCGGGAGGGCTGTACAATGAGCAGTTCTTC. This encodes CATSTYPTQKAGGLYNEQFF.

This chain uses TRBV7-8 with TRBJ1-2; D remains unclear. V gave up 0 bases and J gave up 4 bases, with 18 bases separating them. Germline assignment: CDR1 SGHVS and CDR2 FQNEAQ. The CDR3 sequence is 17 residues long. The CDR3 bases are TGTGCCAGCAGCTTAGCCATCAGCGCCCAGGACTCCTATGGCTACACCTTC. It encodes CASSLAISAQDSYGYTF.

The chain has TRBV27 and TRBJ1-1; 7 bases map to TRBD1. Germline lookup yields CDR1 MNHEY and CDR2 SMNVEV (reference sequence). V lost 2 bases and J lost 5; bases outside the gene matches: 8. The CDR3 covers 15 residues. CDR3 region: CASSLRGPLGTEAFF. Written as DNA, the CDR3 is TGTGCCAGCAGTTTAAGGGGGCCTTTAGGAACTGAAGCTTTCTTT.